There are a few counts of the clone carrying this TCR beta chain. Its specificity is unknown. The data derive from a study of T cells after yellow fever vaccination. About the research overall: Where fractions had low cell numbers, libraries were prepared from them with the SMART-Seq v4 Ultra Low Input RNA kit. Points from the study as a whole: Although the secondary response was weaker, it peaked faster, at day 5 versus 15. FACS-sorted repertoires could contain abundant clonotypes contaminating from the bulk population. Most clones from primary vaccination were detected again post-booster (roughly 96% CD4, more than 85% CD8).

TCRdb ran MiXCR on the 5' RACE reads and lists one entry per CDR3 protein. The sample consists of about 330,000 distinct CDR3 sequences, around 6.8% of them appearing once. Per the germline V gene, CDR1 is MGHRA and CDR2 is YSYEKL. The CDR3 covers 15 residues. Germline trimming cut 1 base from V and 8 bases from J; bases unmatched to any gene: 7. The sequence came from a young man who received the YFV17D yellow fever vaccine. The chain carries TRBV4-1 and TRBJ2-3; 9 nucleotides line up with TRBD2. Here the sequenced sample was PBMCs, taken about 49 days after the first yellow fever vaccination. The CDR3 protein is CASSQVAGGGSTQYF. The DNA of the CDR3 is TGCGCCAGCAGCCAAGTGGCGGGGGGGGGGAGTACGCAGTATTTT.